There are a few counts of the clone carrying this TCR beta chain. TCR beta libraries were built with iRepertoire HTBI primers and Arm-PCR of CDR3 regions. One entry per CDR3 protein results from TCRdb running MiXCR on the multiplex PCR reads. The sample includes roughly 350,000 distinct CDR3 sequences, around 15% seen only once; the top ten take 25% to 30%. The sample originates from a study of regulatory T cells in long-lasting Graves disease. Time point defined: newly diagnosed GD, antithyroid drugs for less than 3 months. From PBMCs, RNA was extracted and then used to make the TCR library. V was shortened by 8 bases and J by 4 bases, with 14 bases between the two germline ends. This CDR3 spans 14 amino acids. Looked up from germline, CDR1 is LNHDA and CDR2 is SQIVND (reference sequence). This same sample was also part of a study on T cells in Graves' hyperthyroidism and ophthalmopathy.

The gene calls are TRBV19 and TRBJ2-2; a weak D match, TRBD1 (5 bases). Sample: peripheral blood mononuclear cells (PBMCs), taken at new diagnosis, from a patient treated with antithyroid drugs. The clonotype comes from a man aged 40-49 years with Graves disease. CDR3 nucleotide sequence: TGTGCCAGTTCTATGTGGGGCTCCACCGGGGAGCTGTTTTTT. Residues: CASSMWGSTGELFF.